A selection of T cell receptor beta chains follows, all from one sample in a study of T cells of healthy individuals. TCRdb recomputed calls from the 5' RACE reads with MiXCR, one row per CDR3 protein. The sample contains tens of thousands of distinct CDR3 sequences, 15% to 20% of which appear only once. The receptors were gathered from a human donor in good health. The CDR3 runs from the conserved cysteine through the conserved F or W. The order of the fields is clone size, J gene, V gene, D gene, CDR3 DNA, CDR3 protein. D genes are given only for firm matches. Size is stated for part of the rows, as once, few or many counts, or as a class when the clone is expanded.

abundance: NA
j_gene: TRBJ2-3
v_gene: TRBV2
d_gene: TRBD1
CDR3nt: TGTGCCACCGGAAGGACAGGGATGTCGACAGATACGCAGTATTTT
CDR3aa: CATGRTGMSTDTQYF

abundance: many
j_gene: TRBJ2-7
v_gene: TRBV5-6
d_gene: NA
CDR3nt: TGTGCCAGCAGCTTGACGTCAGTCAATAGCGGCGAGCAGTACTTC
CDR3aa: CASSLTSVNSGEQYF

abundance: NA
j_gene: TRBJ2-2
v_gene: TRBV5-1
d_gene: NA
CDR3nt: TGCGCCAGCAGCTTACGGACAGCGAACACCGGGGAGCTGTTTTTT
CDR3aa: CASSLRTANTGELFF

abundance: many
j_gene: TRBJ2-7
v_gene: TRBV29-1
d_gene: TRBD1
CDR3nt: TGCAGCGTTGAGGGGACAGGCACCTACGAGCAGTACTTC
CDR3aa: CSVEGTGTYEQYF

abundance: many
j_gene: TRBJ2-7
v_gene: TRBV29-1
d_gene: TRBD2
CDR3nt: TGCAGCGTATTAGCGGGAGGCTCCTACGAGCAGTACTTC
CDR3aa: CSVLAGGSYEQYF

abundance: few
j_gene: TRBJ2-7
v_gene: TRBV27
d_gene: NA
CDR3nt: TGTGCCAGCAGTTTAAGCCCTCAGGGTTACGAGCAGTACTTC
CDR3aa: CASSLSPQGYEQYF

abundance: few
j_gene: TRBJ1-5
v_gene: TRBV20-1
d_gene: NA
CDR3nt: TGCAGTGCCCCTCTCCGGGACAGCAATCAGCCCCAGCATTTT
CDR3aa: CSAPLRDSNQPQHF

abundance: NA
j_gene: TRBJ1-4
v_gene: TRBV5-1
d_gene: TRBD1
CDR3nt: TGCGCCAGCAGACGGACAGGGGACGAAAAACTGTTTTTT
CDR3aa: CASRRTGDEKLFF

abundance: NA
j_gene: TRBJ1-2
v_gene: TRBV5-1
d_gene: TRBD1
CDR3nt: TGCGCCAGCAGCTCCACAGGGGGTAACTATGGCTACACCTTC
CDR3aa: CASSSTGGNYGYTF

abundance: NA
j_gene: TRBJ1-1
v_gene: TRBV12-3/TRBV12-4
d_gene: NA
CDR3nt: TGTGCCAGCAGTACAGGGTTGAGCACTGAAGCTTTCTTT
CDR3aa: CASSTGLSTEAFF

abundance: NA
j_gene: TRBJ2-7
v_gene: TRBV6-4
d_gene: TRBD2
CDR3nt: TGTGCCAGCAGTGACCTAGCGGGGGGTTACGAGCAGTACTTC
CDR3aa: CASSDLAGGYEQYF

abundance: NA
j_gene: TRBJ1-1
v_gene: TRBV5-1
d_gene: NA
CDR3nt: TGCGCCAGCAGCTTGGTTGGGGCGGGTGAAGCTTTCTTT
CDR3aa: CASSLVGAGEAFF

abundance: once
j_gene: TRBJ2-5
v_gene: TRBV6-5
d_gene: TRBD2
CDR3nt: TGTGCCAGCAGTTACGGGACTAGCGGGAGAAGAGAGACCCAGTACTTC
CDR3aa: CASSYGTSGRRETQYF

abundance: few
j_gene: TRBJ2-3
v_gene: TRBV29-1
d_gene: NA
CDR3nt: TGCAGCGGACGGGGACGGTCTAGCACAGATACGCAGTATTTT
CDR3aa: CSGRGRSSTDTQYF

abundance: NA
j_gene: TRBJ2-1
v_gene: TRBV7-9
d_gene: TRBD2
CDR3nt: TGTGCCAGCAGCCCTCCCTGGAGTAGCGGGAGGAAGTTAGTATTGGATCATGAGCAGTTCTTC
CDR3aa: CASSPPWSSGRKLVLDHEQFF

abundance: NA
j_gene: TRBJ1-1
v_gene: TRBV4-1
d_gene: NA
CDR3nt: TGCGCCAGCAGCCAAGGTCTGGACAGGAACACTGAAGCTTTCTTT
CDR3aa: CASSQGLDRNTEAFF

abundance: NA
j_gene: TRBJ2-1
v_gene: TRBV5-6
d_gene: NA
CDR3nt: TGTGCCAGCAGCTTGGGTAGACCCAATGAGCAGTTCTTC
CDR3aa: CASSLGRPNEQFF

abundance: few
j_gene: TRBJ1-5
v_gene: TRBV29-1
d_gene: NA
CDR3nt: TGCAGCGTGGCGGGGGCGAATCAGCCCCAGCATTTT
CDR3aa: CSVAGANQPQHF

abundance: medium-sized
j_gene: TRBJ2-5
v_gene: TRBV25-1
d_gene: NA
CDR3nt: TGTGCCAGCAGTGCGGGTACGGGAGAGACCCAGTACTTC
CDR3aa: CASSAGTGETQYF

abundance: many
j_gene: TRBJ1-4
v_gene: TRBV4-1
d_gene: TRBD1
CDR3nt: TGCGCCAGCAGCCAGGGGGACGGACAGGGTAGTTCGAAACTGTTTTTT
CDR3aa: CASSQGDGQGSSKLFF

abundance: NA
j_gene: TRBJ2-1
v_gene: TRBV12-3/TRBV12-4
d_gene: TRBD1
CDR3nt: TGTGCCAGCAGTCGACAGGGATCGATAGGGAATGAGCAGTTCTTC
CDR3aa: CASSRQGSIGNEQFF

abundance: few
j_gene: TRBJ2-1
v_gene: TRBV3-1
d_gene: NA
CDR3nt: TGTGCCAGCAGCCCGCGAACGTACAATGAGCAGTTCTTC
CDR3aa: CASSPRTYNEQFF

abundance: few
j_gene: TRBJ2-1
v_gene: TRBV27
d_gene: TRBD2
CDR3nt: TGTGCCAGCAGTTCCGGACTAGCGGGGGGGCTTTACTACAATGAGCAGTTCTTC
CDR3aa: CASSSGLAGGLYYNEQFF

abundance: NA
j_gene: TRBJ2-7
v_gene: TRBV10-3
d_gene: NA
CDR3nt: TGTGCCATCAGCGATGATGTAGGGAGGAACGAGCAGTACTTC
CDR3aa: CAISDDVGRNEQYF

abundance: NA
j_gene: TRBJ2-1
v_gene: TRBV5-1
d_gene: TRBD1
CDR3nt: TGCGCCAGCAGCTCGACCGGGACAGGGGTCAATGAGCAGTTCTTC
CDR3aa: CASSSTGTGVNEQFF

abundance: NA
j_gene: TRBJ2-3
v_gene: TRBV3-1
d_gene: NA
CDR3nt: TGTGCCAGCAGCCAGAACACGGGGGGCCGCACAGATACGCAGTATTTT
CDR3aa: CASSQNTGGRTDTQYF